This TCR beta chain was identified in a study of neurological immune-mediated disorders (dated 2019 in TCRdb). Context from the whole study: Among the roughly 34 multiple sclerosis patients, relapsing-remitting MS accounted for around 30 and secondary progressive MS accounted for 3. Using UMI-based sequencing, the study compared peripheral blood TCR-beta repertoires from patients with HTLV-I-associated myelopathy (HAM/TSP), patients with multiple sclerosis, and healthy controls. Alongside PBMC samples, the set of about 100 TCR-beta libraries contained longitudinal samples, technical triplicates, and paired CD4+ and CD8+ T-cell subsets that had been sorted. The cohort comprised about 68 subjects: approximately 15 HAM/TSP patients, 34 multiple sclerosis patients and 20 or so healthy controls.

This clonotype came up many times. The antigen it recognizes is unknown. One base away there is no much larger clone; base qualities are not given. Relative to germline, V is 5 bases shorter and J is 3 bases shorter, with 11 bases between their ends. The CDR3 covers 13 residues, taking in both the cysteine and the phenylalanine. The read is trimmed to its CDR3 DNA, 39 bases read in frame from base 1. CDR1 and CDR2, looked up from the germline V gene, are SGHTA and FQGNSA. What the research found in general, with its limitations: Across subjects, expanded clones never shared an identical CDR3 amino acid sequence, which suggests that the TCR-beta repertoires in every group were private. TCR clonal expansion was greatest in HAM/TSP patients and smallest in MS patients, who ranked below even healthy controls. The MS cluster was not associated with any clinical or MRI features, and the authors stated that larger cohorts are needed. Repertoires from 18 of 34 MS patients were grouped by phylogenetic analysis into a cluster of related CDR3 sequences, suggesting a possible repertoire-level signature.

For the unsorted PBMC libraries, 2 million PBMCs were stored in RNAlater at -80 degrees C until RNA extraction and were used to generate the libraries. Multiple sclerosis patients were enrolled in a US clinical protocol under which disease progression was evaluated by magnetic resonance imaging. Peripheral blood was subjected to Ficoll-Hypaque density gradient centrifugation to isolate PBMCs, which were then cryopreserved in liquid nitrogen. cDNA was synthesized by template-switch 5'RACE using a primer with a 10-nucleotide random unique molecular identifier that tagged each TCR transcript. Over 190 million TCR-beta sequences, covering 15-18 subjects, were produced in each sequencing run. Total RNA was extracted with the RNeasy kit. Using the KAPA Real-time Library Amplification kit, TCR-beta VDJ regions were amplified with primers for the TCR constant region and the 5'RACE anchor. Sample indexes and Illumina adaptors were added in a first PCR, after which library yield was increased in a second PCR. The roughly 650 bp TCR product was size-selected on a 2% E-gel SizeSelection system after Ampure bead purification. Before pooling, library quality was assessed on a Bioanalyzer, concentration was determined with Qubit, and library quantification was performed with the Kapa Library Quantification kit. Libraries were sequenced paired-end 2 x 150 bp on an Illumina HiSeq 2500. To increase sequence diversity, roughly 24-32% phiX was spiked into each library pool. From the authors' description of their analysis: Quality-filtered reads were processed with the UMI-based MiGEC pipeline, which removed over 75% of raw TCR sequences during error correction. VDJ genes were aligned to IMGT germline references, and each clonotype was defined by a unique CDR3 amino acid sequence together with V-J genes. Clonal expansion, Shannon diversity and CDR3 relatedness (CalcPairwiseDistances, ClusterSamples) were evaluated with VDJtools, and phylogenetic trees were built with CLCbio workbench. Using coefficient-of-variation modelling across technical triplicates, the study counted a clone as expanded if it had at least 8 unique UMIs. Using fastp trimming at Q25 and MiXCR clonotype assembly, TCRdb reanalyzed the public sequencing data and kept in-frame beta chains. Rows merge per CDR3 protein into single entries with the most common DNA and genes. The authors' filters were not applied to this entry. The table for this sample lists roughly 28,000 distinct CDR3 sequences; 3% to 3.5% of them were counted only once. The ten top clones hold 7% to 8% of the sample.

The sample comprised PBMCs. The TCR comes from a woman in her twenties or thirties with multiple sclerosis. The rearrangement combines TRBV7-2 with TRBJ2-7, with a weak D call of TRBD1 (6 bases match). DNA sequence: TGTGCCAGCAGCGGGCAGGGGTTCTACGAGCAGTACTTC. It encodes CASSGQGFYEQYF.